The rows below give T cell receptor beta chains drawn from one sample of a study of beta chain features in type 1 diabetes. Produced via immunoSEQ multiplex PCR; TCRdb's table is partial and in-frame only. The repertoire holds about 650,000 clones, with roughly 12% as singletons. Sequenced material: naive CD4+ T cells from blood. The receptors stem from a man aged 30-40 years with type 1 diabetes. Each CDR3 is given with its conserved first and last residue. The D gene is left open where the match is weak. Clone size is stated in some rows and not others, as once, few, many or a class when expanded.

TRBJ2-3 - TRBV7-2 - TGTGCCAGCAGCTGGGGGGGCCGTCGGACAGATACGCAGTATTTT CASSWGGRRTDTQYF
TRBJ2-1 - TRBV21-1 - TGTGCCAGCAGCTGGCGAAGGACAGGGGGCTATGAGCAGTTCTTC CASSWRRTGGYEQFF
TRBJ1-6 few TRBV5-1 - TGCGCCAGCGGAACAGGAGAGGAAGGATCACCCCTCCACTTT CASGTGEEGSPLHF
TRBJ2-5 once TRBV7-6 - TGTGCCAGCAGCAGGGGGGCGGGTGCCCCAGAGACCCAGTACTTC CASSRGAGAPETQYF
TRBJ1-1 - TRBV7-9 - TGTGCCAGCAGCCACGGGCTCAACACTGAAGCTTTCTTT CASSHGLNTEAFF
TRBJ1-2 - TRBV5-4 TRBD1 TGTGCCAGCAGGGTTACAGGGGGGAATGGCTACACCTTC CASRVTGGNGYTF
TRBJ2-3 few TRBV11-3 - TGTGCCAGCAGCCTCATCACAGATACGCAGTATTTT CASSLITDTQYF
TRBJ1-2 few TRBV13 TRBD1 TGTGCCAGCAGCTTAGATTTGGACAGGGGGCATGGCTACACCTTC CASSLDLDRGHGYTF
TRBJ2-5 few TRBV10-1 - TGCGCCAGCAGTGAGGAGGGGTTCAAGACCCAGTACTTC CASSEEGFKTQYF
TRBJ2-1 few TRBV2 TRBD2 TGTGCCAGCACGGAGGCGGGGGTCTTCACTGAGCAGTTCTTC CASTEAGVFTEQFF
TRBJ1-5 few TRBV27 - TGTGCCAGCAGTCCAGCATTGGCGGGACAAAATCAGCCCCAGCATTTT CASSPALAGQNQPQHF
TRBJ2-7 few TRBV14 - TGTGCCAGCAGCCAAATCCTTTCCTTAGGCCACGAGCAGTACTTC CASSQILSLGHEQYF
TRBJ2-7 - TRBV9 TRBD2 TGTGCCAGCAGCGTAGGTCTAGCGGGGGCAATCTCCTACGAGCAGTACTTC CASSVGLAGAISYEQYF
TRBJ2-3 many TRBV9 - TGTGCCAGCAGCGGTCAACTGGGCGGCACAGATACGCAGTATTTT CASSGQLGGTDTQYF
TRBJ1-3 few TRBV9 - TGTGCCAGCAGCGTAAACGATGGGGGAAACACCATATATTTT CASSVNDGGNTIYF
TRBJ1-4 few TRBV7-9 - TGTGCCAGCAGCTCCCGTAATGAAAAACTGTTTTTT CASSSRNEKLFF
TRBJ2-7 - TRBV6-5 TRBD1 TGTGCCAGCAGTCGGACAGGGGTCACCTACGAGCAGTACTTC CASSRTGVTYEQYF
TRBJ2-7 - TRBV30 - TGTGCCTGGAGTGGGGAATGGGGGGGCAGCTCCTACGAGCAGTACTTC CAWSGEWGGSSYEQYF
TRBJ1-6 - TRBV2 - TGTGCCAGCAGTGATAGTAATTCACCCCTCCACTTT CASSDSNSPLHF
TRBJ1-4 few TRBV30 - TGTGCCTGGAGTGTCGGGGGCCCTCTTGGTGAAAAACTGTTTTTT CAWSVGGPLGEKLFF
TRBJ2-1 few TRBV27 TRBD1 TGTGCCAGCATTTCGGGACAGGCATACAATGAGCAGTTCTTC CASISGQAYNEQFF
TRBJ1-3 few TRBV23-1 - TGCGCCAGCAGTCGGAAAAACACCATATATTTT CASSRKNTIYF
TRBJ2-7 few TRBV5-1 TRBD1 TGCGCCAGCAGTAGACAGGGTTCCTACGAGCAGTACTTC CASSRQGSYEQYF
TRBJ2-2 few TRBV9 - TGTGCCAGCAGCGTAGGCTTTCCGGGACAAGTAGAGGGGGCCGGGGAGCTGTTTTTT CASSVGFPGQVEGAGELFF
TRBJ2-2 - TRBV27 - TGTGCCAGCAGTTTAGAGGGATTCGGGCAAAGGGGCACCGGGGAGCTGTTTTTT CASSLEGFGQRGTGELFF
TRBJ1-5 - TRBV4-3 TRBD1 TGCGCCAGCAGCCAAGACACAGGGGGCGATCAGCCCCAGCATTTT CASSQDTGGDQPQHF
TRBJ2-1 - TRBV6-5 - TGTGCCAGCAGCCCCCCAGAGTACAATGAGCAGTTCTTC CASSPPEYNEQFF
TRBJ1-2 - TRBV9 TRBD1 TGTGCCAGCACCTCGGGACAGGGGGTCGGCGGCTACACCTTC CASTSGQGVGGYTF